A single sample is the source of the 12 T cell receptor beta chains below, sequenced in a study of T cell responses to AZD1222 COVID-19 vaccine. Profiled with immunoSEQ multiplex PCR; TCRdb holds only in-frame clones, not every one. The table records around 130,000 clones, 80% to 90% of them present only once. Sequencing used peripheral blood, obtained 28 days after the second AZD1222 dose. These receptors all stem from an adult who received the AZD1222 COVID-19 vaccine.

This rearrangement joins TRBV5-1 to TRBJ2-7; D tentatively fits TRBD1 or TRBD2 (5 bases each). The CDR3 runs 14 residues. CDR1 is SGHRS and CDR2 is YFSETQ in the germline V gene. V was trimmed by 3 bases and J by 2 bases, leaving 12 bases between them. The CDR3 here is CASSSIGGPYEQYF. DNA of the CDR3: TGCGCCAGCAGCTCAATTGGGGGTCCCTACGAGCAGTACTTC.

J is TRBJ2-7 and V is TRBV5-1; maybe TRBD1 (8 bases). CDR3 size: 16 residues. Trimming stripped 3 bases from V and 4 bases from J, with 20 bases between. From germline, CDR1 is SGHRS and CDR2 YFSETQ. CDR3 coding DNA: TGCGCCAGCAGCTCGTTACAGGGGGGGAACCCGTACGAGCAGTACTTC. Translated: CASSSLQGGNPYEQYF.

The chain combines TRBV19 with TRBJ2-3; tentatively, D is TRBD2 (6 bases). The germline V gene has CDR1 LNHDA and CDR2 SQIVND (reference sequence). V lost 7 bases and J 4 bases, leaving 18 bases between the germline ends. The CDR3 runs to 15 residues. DNA of the CDR3: TGTGCCAGTAACGCGGGACCCGGAGTGGCAGATACGCAGTATTTT. The encoded protein is CASNAGPGVADTQYF.

This sequence joins TRBV2 and TRBJ2-1; D may be TRBD2 (5 bases). Germline V gives CDR1 SNHLY, CDR2 FYNNEI. The ends were cut back, 5 bases at V and 14 bases at J, with 13 bases in the middle. The CDR3 has 11 amino acids. The CDR3 spells CASSLEARKFF. CDR3 nucleotide sequence: TGTGCCAGCAGTCTGGAGGCTAGAAAGTTCTTC.

This clone was seen more than once but under ten times. V gene TRBV6-4 combines with J gene TRBJ1-5; D is ambiguous. The germline CDR1 and CDR2 sequences are MRHNA and SNTAGT. V shed 4 bases and J shed 4 bases, with 8 bases lying between them. The CDR3 is 13 residues long. The CDR3 reads CASSVEENQPQHF. The CDR3 DNA reads TGTGCCAGCAGTGTCGAGGAAAATCAGCCCCAGCATTTT.

The chain has TRBV29-1 and TRBJ2-7; TRBD2 might be the D (6 bases). The CDR3 length is 12 residues. From germline, CDR1 is SQVTM and CDR2 ANQGSEA. Trimming left V 2 bases short and J 6 bases short, with 11 bases between. The CDR3 loop reads CSVETGGVEQYF. CDR3 DNA sequence: TGCAGCGTTGAAACAGGAGGGGTCGAGCAGTACTTC.

A single count supports this clone. The rearrangement uses TRBV7-2 and TRBJ2-7; D is unresolved. This CDR3 region has 12 residues. V was clipped by 2 bases and J by 3 bases, with 5 bases between them. The germline gives CDR1 SGHTA, CDR2 FQGNSA. CDR3: CASSLRNYEQYF. CDR3 DNA sequence: TGTGCCAGCAGCTTAAGGAACTACGAGCAGTACTTC.

DNA for the CDR3: TGTGCCAGCAGACCGGGAGGAAATGAGCAGTTCTTC. This codes for CASRPGGNEQFF. V is TRBV12-3 or TRBV12-4 and J is TRBJ2-1; 7 bases are shared with TRBD2. The CDR3 loop spans 12 amino acids. The trim removed 6 bases at V and 7 bases at J, leaving 3 bases unmatched.

The gene calls are TRBV6-5 and TRBJ1-1; possible D gene TRBD1, 6 bases. CDR1 is MNHEY and CDR2 is SVGAGI in the germline V gene. CDR3 length equals 15 residues. Trimming stripped 4 bases from V and 7 bases from J, with 19 bases between. CDR3: CASSSYRARVSEAFF. The CDR3, as DNA: TGTGCCAGCAGTTCTTACAGGGCGAGGGTCAGTGAAGCTTTCTTT.

The rearrangement joins TRBV3-1 (or the pseudogene TRBV3-2) to TRBJ2-3, with a weak D call TRBD2 (7 bases). CDR3 length: 17 residues. Germline values: CDR1 LGHDT, CDR2 YNNKEL (reference sequence). V lost 4 bases and J 2 bases, leaving 19 bases between the germline ends. The CDR3 loop is CASSPTGGGGHTDTQYF. The DNA of the CDR3 is TGTGCCAGCAGCCCGACGGGGGGAGGGGGACACACAGATACGCAGTATTTT.

This clone was recorded only once. The chain couples TRBV10-3 to TRBJ1-2, with TRBD1 identical over 7 bases. The germline CDR1 and CDR2 sequences are ENHRY and SYGVKD. This CDR3 is built from 13 residues. The trim removed 7 bases at V and 2 bases at J, leaving 4 bases unmatched. The DNA of the CDR3 is TGTGCCATCACCCCGGGACAGAACTATGGCTACACCTTC. This sequence encodes CAITPGQNYGYTF.

This clone was seen just once. The chain has TRBV5-1 and TRBJ1-5, with D unclear. The V gene's germline CDR1 is SGHRS and CDR2 YFSETQ. V was shortened by 4 bases and J by 6 bases, with 5 bases between the two germline ends. The CDR3 consists of 11 residues. CDR3 protein: CASSIRQPQHF. CDR3 DNA sequence: TGCGCCAGCAGCATCCGTCAGCCCCAGCATTTT.